The next 29 T cell receptor beta chains were all read from a single sample in a study of T cell repertoires in aging, cancer and after chemotherapy. TRB rearrangements spanning V, D and J were amplified using mixed TRB-A/B primers. TCRdb analysed the multiplex PCR reads with MiXCR anew, one entry per CDR3 protein. The data hold 10,000 to 12,000 distinct CDR3 sequences, with roughly a quarter observed a single time. TCR beta rearrangements were amplified from peripheral blood genomic DNA. The sample comprised blood. Receptors were obtained from a human donor in good health.

The chain has TRBV5-4 and TRBJ2-3, with D tentatively TRBD1 or TRBD2 (6 bases each). The CDR3 runs 16 residues. Germline V gene sequence: CDR1 SGHNT, CDR2 YYREEE (reference sequence). V was shortened by 0 bases and J by 1 base, with 12 bases between the two germline ends. DNA for the CDR3: TGTGCCAGCAGCTTGGGTGGGGGGCGGGGCACAGATACGCAGTATTTT. Translation gives CASSLGGGRGTDTQYF. The variable domain in full, with the rest retrieved from reference TRBV5-4 and TRBJ2-3, is ETGVTQSPTHLIKTRGQQVTLRCSSQSGHNTVSWYQQALGQGPQFIFQYYREEENGRGNFPPRFSGLQFPNYSSELNVNALELDDSALYLCASSLGGGRGTDTQYFGPGTRLTVL.

This clonotype rates as medium-sized (0.01 to 0.1%). J is TRBJ1-6 and V is TRBV6-1, with no clear D. Per the germline V gene, CDR1 is MNHNS and CDR2 is SASEGT. Trimming removed 0 bases from V and 9 bases from J, with 18 bases in between. The CDR3 has 17 residues. The CDR3 protein is CASSEAGRYPSSSPLHF. The DNA of the CDR3 is TGTGCCAGCAGTGAAGCGGGGAGGTACCCAAGTAGTTCACCCCTCCACTTT.

This clonotype was counted only a few times. This chain links TRBV5-6 with TRBJ1-4; D ambiguous. CDR3 length: 16 residues. From germline, CDR1 is SGHDT and CDR2 YYEEEE. Between the trimmed V and J ends, which lost 4 bases and 3 bases, there was a span of 16 bases. CDR3 in DNA: TGTGCCAGCAGCATGTACCTTTATTCGTCTAATGAAAAACTGTTTTTT. As protein: CASSMYLYSSNEKLFF.

This clonotype turned up a few times. V is TRBV5-6 and J is TRBJ1-6; 7 nucleotides agree with TRBD1. This CDR3 has 16 residues. The germline CDR1 and CDR2 sequences are SGHDT and YYEEEE. The junction had 7 bases not matched to a gene; V was cut back by 3 bases and J by 4 bases. For the CDR3, the DNA is TGTGCCAGCAGCTCCACAGGGGACGGTTATAATTCACCCCTCCACTTT. Amino acids: CASSSTGDGYNSPLHF.

A few counts support this clonotype. The rearrangement uses TRBV4-1 and TRBJ2-5, with D possibly being TRBD1 (5 bases). Per the germline V gene, CDR1 is MGHRA and CDR2 is YSYEKL. Trimming took off 5 bases at V and 6 bases at J, with 13 bases between the two ends. This CDR3 comprises 13 residues. Here the CDR3 DNA reads TGCGCCAGCAGCACTGCCAGGGTGAAGACCCAGTACTTC. Protein: CASSTARVKTQYF.

A remark on this clonotype: A much larger clone lies a single base off, so this may be a read error. The CDR3 nucleotides read TGTGCCAGTAGCCTCAGGGGATTTGGAAACTCCATATATTTT. It is translated as CASSLRGFGNSIYF. The chain joins TRBV19 to TRBJ1-3; weak D call: TRBD1 (6 bases). The CDR3 totals 14 residues. CDR1 and CDR2 (germline): LNHDA, SQIVND (reference sequence). The variable domain in full, completed from reference TRBV19 and TRBJ1-3, reads DGGITQSPKYLFRKEGQNVTLSCEQNLNHDAMYWYRQDPGQGLRLIYYSQIVNDFQKGDIAEGYSVSREKKESFPLTVTSAQKNPTAFYLCASSLRGFGNSIYFGEGSWLTVV.

This clonotype was seen a few times. V usage is TRBV20-1 and J usage is TRBJ1-2; tentatively, D is TRBD1 (5 bases). Trimming removed 6 bases at V and 3 bases at J, with 11 bases between. The CDR3 totals 12 residues. Germline lookup yields CDR1 DFQATT and CDR2 SNEGSKA (reference sequence). The CDR3 reads CSARGPDYGYTF. CDR3 bases: TGCAGTGCCCGGGGACCGGACTATGGCTACACCTTC.

By frequency in the sample, this clonotype is medium-sized. CDR3 bases: TGTGCCAGCAGTTACAGGGGCACAGATACGCAGTATTTT. Protein product: CASSYRGTDTQYF. This chain uses TRBV6-5 with TRBJ2-3, with D unclear. The germline gives CDR1 MNHEY, CDR2 SVGAGI. Trimming removed 2 bases from V and 1 base from J, with 4 bases in between. This CDR3 spans 13 amino acids.

This clonotype is categorized as medium-sized. The chain couples TRBV30 to TRBJ1-1; D is possibly TRBD1 (6 bases). V was clipped by 2 bases and J by 1 base, with 14 bases between them. The CDR3 runs 15 residues. Germline CDR1 GTSNPN, CDR2 SVGIG (reference sequence). CDR3 DNA: TGTGCCTGGAGTTCCCTGACAGGTCGGAACACTGAAGCTTTCTTT. Its protein is CAWSSLTGRNTEAFF.

The CDR3 bases are TGTGCCAGCAGCCCCCCGGGACTAGCGGGGGGTAGTGAGACCCAGTACTTC. Residues: CASSPPGLAGGSETQYF. This sequence joins TRBV14 and TRBJ2-5, with 15 bases aligning to TRBD2. The ends lost 4 bases at V and 5 bases at J; junction bases unmatched: 8. Germline-derived CDR1 and CDR2 are SGHDN and FVKESK. The CDR3 spans 17 residues.

The chain couples TRBV6-1 to TRBJ1-2; D call uncertain. The ends were cut back, 4 bases at V and 2 bases at J, with 14 bases in the middle. This CDR3 has 15 residues. Germline assignment: CDR1 MNHNS and CDR2 SASEGT. The CDR3 DNA reads TGTGCCAGCAGTGGCCGGGCCCAGGAAAACTATGGCTACACCTTC. Amino acids: CASSGRAQENYGYTF.

This clonotype occurred a few times. The genes are TRBV20-1 and TRBJ2-1, with D perhaps matching TRBD2 (5 bases). The V and J ends lost 0 bases and 6 bases respectively, with 12 bases between them. This CDR3 contains 14 residues. Germline assignment: CDR1 DFQATT and CDR2 SNEGSKA (reference sequence). The DNA for the CDR3 is TGCAGTGCTAGAGATCCCCGGGGTACCAATGAGCAGTTCTTC. As protein: CSARDPRGTNEQFF.

This chain joins TRBV5-1 and TRBJ2-1; no definite D call. Between the trimmed V and J ends, which lost 5 bases and 8 bases, there was a span of 8 bases. Germline V lookup: CDR1 SGHRS, CDR2 YFSETQ. This CDR3 is built from 11 residues. CDR3 amino acids: CASRPGDEQFF. The CDR3 region has the DNA TGCGCCAGCAGGCCAGGCGATGAGCAGTTCTTC.

This clonotype was seen only a few times. The chain employs TRBV12-3 or TRBV12-4 and TRBJ2-2, with D maybe TRBD1 (5 bases). CDR3 length: 14 amino acids. V was cut by 5 bases and J by 5 bases, with 12 bases left in between. CDR3 in amino acids: CASSPFGATGELFF. DNA for the CDR3: TGTGCCAGCAGTCCTTTTGGGGCAACCGGGGAGCTGTTTTTT.

The CDR3 bases are TGTGCCAGTAGTATACAACACAGCAATCAGCCCCAGCATTTT. Its translation is CASSIQHSNQPQHF. V is TRBV19 and J is TRBJ1-5, with D uncertain. The V and J ends lost 2 bases and 1 base respectively, with 6 bases between them. CDR1 is LNHDA and CDR2 is SQIVND in the germline V gene (reference sequence). The CDR3 is 14 residues long.

The chain is built from TRBV25-1 and TRBJ2-3, with TRBD2 as a possible D gene (5 bases). CDR1 is MGHDK, CDR2 SYGVNS, per germline. Trimming pared 6 bases from V and 5 bases from J, leaving 9 bases between. There are 12 residues in the CDR3. In nucleotides, the CDR3 is TGTGCCAGCAGGAACGAGGGAGATACGCAGTATTTT. This gives the protein CASRNEGDTQYF.

The gene calls are TRBV18 and TRBJ1-2; maybe TRBD1 (6 bases). Germline CDR1 and CDR2: KGHSH and LQKENI. Trimming took 3 bases from V and 10 from J, leaving 15 bases between them. CDR3 size: 13 residues. The CDR3 spells CASSPSNREFYTF. Written as DNA, the CDR3 is TGTGCCAGCTCACCCAGTAACAGGGAATTCTACACCTTC.

This clonotype was counted between two and nine times. The rearrangement joins TRBV6-2 or TRBV6-3 to TRBJ2-5; 8 bases are a match to TRBD2. V gave up 6 bases and J gave up 5 bases; unmatched junction bases: 14. The germline V gene encodes CDR1 MNHEY and CDR2 SVGEGT. The CDR3 length is 16 residues. CDR3 region: CASRLSGGGPSETQYF. The DNA of the CDR3 is TGTGCCAGCAGACTCTCGGGCGGGGGGCCGTCGGAGACCCAGTACTTC.

This clonotype is medium-sized in the sample. CDR3 sequence (DNA): TGTGCCAGCAGCCGACAGGCTTACTCTAACTATGGCTACACCTTC. Translated: CASSRQAYSNYGYTF. The chain carries TRBV5-5 and TRBJ1-2, with a tentative D call TRBD1 (6 bases). V was clipped by 4 bases and J by 0 bases, with 13 bases between them. The CDR3 spans 15 residues. CDR1 and CDR2 from the germline V gene are SGHKS and YYEKEE (reference sequence).

This clonotype was counted between two and nine times. This rearrangement joins TRBV12-3 or TRBV12-4 to TRBJ1-5, with a weak D call TRBD1 (6 bases). This CDR3 has 17 amino acids. Trimming left V 8 bases short and J 2 bases short, with 22 bases between. The CDR3 bases are TGTGCCAGCTCACCGTCCGGGGGCGTAGTGGGCAATCAGCCCCAGCATTTT. Protein product: CASSPSGGVVGNQPQHF.

The genes are TRBV20-1 and TRBJ2-5; the D call may be TRBD1 or TRBD2 (5 bases each). The CDR3 has 17 residues. Deletions cut 2 bases from V and 5 bases from J, with 24 bases between. In germline, CDR1 is DFQATT, CDR2 SNEGSKA (reference sequence). The CDR3 DNA reads TGCAGTGCTAGAAGTTACAGGAAACGGGGTTGGGTGGAGACCCAGTACTTC. Its translation is CSARSYRKRGWVETQYF.

This clonotype came up a few times. One junction end does not reproduce the germline sequence, and a read error may be involved. This chain links TRBV7-2 with TRBJ2-3; 8 bases are shared with TRBD2. The CDR3 is made up of 15 amino acids. The V gene's germline CDR1 is SGHTA and CDR2 FQGNSA. The DNA for the CDR3 is TGTGCTAGCAGCTTAGACGGGGGGGGCACAGATACGCAGTATTTT. Protein sequence: CASSLDGGGTDTQYF.

By share, this clonotype ranks as medium-sized (0.01 to 0.1%). The chain uses TRBV19 and TRBJ2-7; 9 bases fit TRBD1. V lost 5 bases to trimming and J lost 1 base; unmatched junction nucleotides: 6. Germline CDR1 is LNHDA and CDR2 is SQIVND (reference sequence). CDR3 size: 15 residues. Written as DNA, the CDR3 is TGTGCCAGTAGTGCGGACAGGGGAGGGTCCTACGAGCAGTACTTC. Its protein product is CASSADRGGSYEQYF.

There are a few counts of this clonotype. The chain joins TRBV20-1 to TRBJ2-7; D is ambiguous. Germline V CDR1 and CDR2: DFQATT, SNEGSKA (reference sequence). Trimming cost V 5 bases and J 0 bases, with 11 bases left between them. This CDR3 is 13 amino acids long. The CDR3 nucleotides are TGCAGTGCTTTTCACAGTGCCTCCTACGAGCAGTACTTC. The encoded protein is CSAFHSASYEQYF.

The chain links TRBV9 to TRBJ2-2; D possibly uses TRBD1 or TRBD2 (5 bases each). Trimming took 1 base from V and 4 from J, leaving 11 bases between them. Per germline, CDR1 SGDLS and CDR2 YYNGEE. The CDR3 covers 15 residues. Written as DNA, the CDR3 is TGTGCCAGCAGCGTACATCGAGGGGTCACCGGGGAGCTGTTTTTT. Translating it yields CASSVHRGVTGELFF.

Written as DNA, the CDR3 is TGTGCCAGCAGGGGTGGCAATGAGCAGTTCTTC. Its translation: CASRGGNEQFF. The J gene is TRBJ2-1, the V gene TRBV2; D uncertain. V gave up 6 bases and J gave up 6 bases, with 6 bases separating them. The CDR3 has 11 residues. CDR1 and CDR2 (germline): SNHLY, FYNNEI. Supplemented by reference TRBV2 and TRBJ2-1, the full variable domain reads EPEVTQTPSHQVTQMGQEVILRCVPISNHLYFYWYRQILGQKVEFLVSFYNNEISEKSEIFDDQFSVERPDGSNFTLKIRSTKLEDSAMYFCASRGGNEQFFGPGTRLTVL.

This clonotype was seen a few times. This chain connects TRBV7-9 to TRBJ2-1; no reliable D call. The CDR3 is 16 amino acids. The ends were cut back, 0 bases at V and 0 bases at J, with 9 bases in the middle. Germline-derived CDR1 and CDR2 are SEHNR and FQNEAQ (reference sequence). Here the CDR3 reads CASSLAGFSSYNEQFF. CDR3 coding DNA: TGTGCCAGCAGCTTAGCTGGCTTTAGCTCCTACAATGAGCAGTTCTTC. The variable domain in full, completed from reference TRBV7-9 and TRBJ2-1, reads DTGVSQNPRHKITKRGQNVTFRCDPISEHNRLYWYRQTLGQGPEFLTYFQNEAQLEKSRLLSDRFSAERPKGSFSTLEIQRTEQGDSAMYLCASSLAGFSSYNEQFFGPGTRLTVL.

In its sample, this clonotype is medium-sized. This chain joins TRBV27 and TRBJ1-6; 9 bases align to TRBD1. Germline V gene lookup returns CDR1 MNHEY and CDR2 SMNVEV (reference sequence). V was clipped by 5 bases and J by 0 bases; unmatched bases: 17. The CDR3 loop spans 21 amino acids. As DNA, the CDR3 is TGTGCCAGCAGTCTCTACCCGCCCCAGACAGGGGGATACTCCTATAATTCACCCCTCCACTTT. It translates to CASSLYPPQTGGYSYNSPLHF.

V and J are TRBV20-1 and TRBJ2-3, with 8 bases fitting TRBD2. The germline V gene has CDR1 DFQATT and CDR2 SNEGSKA (reference sequence). CDR3 length: 19 amino acids. V was pared by 3 bases and J by 3 bases, with 20 bases of the junction left unmatched. In DNA form, the CDR3 reads TGCAGTGCTAGGCGGGGTACGCGGGGGGCCACCTATAGGACAGATACGCAGTATTTT. This encodes CSARRGTRGATYRTDTQYF.